The T cell receptor (beta chain) under discussion was sequenced for a study of CD8 T cells in ankylosing spondylitis. Study-wide results and limits: Several highly homologous variants made up a TCR beta motif, and this motif appeared characteristic of ankylosing spondylitis blood. Before this, some motif variants had been reported in reactive arthritis synovial fluid and blood.

Trimming shortened V by 5 bases and J by 2 bases, and 12 bases separated the two germline ends. This CDR3 comprises 13 residues. Per the germline V gene, CDR1 is DFQATT and CDR2 is SNEGSKA (reference sequence). This clonotype was seen at least ten times. Its antigen is as yet unknown. TCRdb re-analysed the 5' RACE reads in MiXCR, keeping a single row per CDR3 protein. Of roughly 260,000 distinct CDR3 sequences detected, over 15% appear once; the ten largest clones hold around 7.8%. This TCR was recovered from a male donor with ankylosing spondylitis or in good health (not recorded which). This sequence joins TRBV20-1 and TRBJ1-2; D gene unclear. The sample comprised blood, either unsorted or a sorted T cell fraction (not recorded which). CDR3 sequence (DNA): TGCAGTGCTGATACCCTTCTGAACTATGGCTACACCTTC. Translated, it gives CSADTLLNYGYTF.